Shown below are 9 T cell receptor beta chains from a single sample sequenced in a study of blood T cells in healthy people across ages. Together with a sample-barcoded 5' primer, a J-beta primer mix was included in a second PCR lasting roughly 6 to 12 cycles. MiXCR, applied by TCRdb to the 5' RACE reads, yields one record per CDR3 protein. The data show about 1.4 million distinct CDR3 sequences, around 59% seen once. What was sequenced was blood. These TCRs come from a man between 18 and 29 years old in good health.

This clonotype occurred a few times. This sequence joins TRBV4-2 and TRBJ2-5; weak D call: TRBD1 (5 bases). Germline lookup yields CDR1 LGHNA and CDR2 YNFKEQ. Deletions cut 2 bases from V and 3 bases from J, with 10 bases between. The CDR3 has 14 residues. This CDR3 reads CASSQLGREETQYF. The CDR3 DNA reads as TGTGCCAGCAGCCAATTGGGCAGGGAAGAGACCCAGTACTTC.

The chain is built from TRBV29-1 and TRBJ2-7, with 12 bases lining up with TRBD1. The germline V gene has CDR1 SQVTM and CDR2 ANQGSEA. Losses at the gene ends were 2 bases for V and 2 bases for J; bases not matched to a gene: 4. The CDR3 consists of 15 residues. In DNA form, the CDR3 reads TGCAGCGTTGAAAAGGGGACAGGGGGCACCTACGAGCAGTACTTC. It is translated as CSVEKGTGGTYEQYF.

V gene TRBV29-1 combines with J gene TRBJ2-7; no firm D call. Germline CDR1 is SQVTM and CDR2 is ANQGSEA. This CDR3 region has 9 residues. Trimming cost V 3 bases and J 9 bases, with 6 bases left between them. The CDR3 region is CSVDRRQYF. CDR3 nucleotide sequence: TGCAGCGTTGATCGTCGGCAGTACTTC.

A word on this clonotype: One end of the junction varies from germline; a read error may be responsible. CDR3 protein: CASSWTATNEQFF. In DNA, the CDR3 is TGCGCCAGCAGCTGGACAGCGACCAATGAGCAGTTCTTC. The J gene is TRBJ2-1, the V gene TRBV16; maybe TRBD1 (6 bases). This CDR3 comprises 13 residues. CDR1 is KGHSY, CDR2 FQNENV, per germline.

The V gene is TRBV4-1, the J gene TRBJ1-1; D is undetermined. The V end lost 0 bases, the J end lost 6 bases, and 11 bases lay between the germline ends. CDR3 length equals 14 residues. Germline-derived CDR1 and CDR2 are MGHRA and YSYEKL. Here the CDR3 reads CASSQDVARSEAFF. Here the CDR3 DNA reads TGCGCCAGCAGCCAAGATGTGGCCCGGTCTGAAGCTTTCTTT.

The J gene is TRBJ2-3, the V gene TRBV3-1; tentatively, D is TRBD2 (6 bases). There are 15 residues in the CDR3. Trimming pared 1 base from V and 5 bases from J, leaving 13 bases between. Germline V gene sequence: CDR1 LGHDT, CDR2 YNNKEL (reference sequence). This chain's CDR3 is CASSQAGEVGDTQYF. The CDR3 DNA reads TGTGCCAGCAGCCAAGCGGGGGAGGTAGGAGATACGCAGTATTTT.

This clonotype came up a few times. V and J are TRBV5-6 and TRBJ2-7; D perhaps matches TRBD2 (5 bases). CDR1 is SGHDT and CDR2 is YYEEEE in the germline V gene. This CDR3 region has 12 residues. V was cut by 0 bases and J by 7 bases, with 8 bases left in between. CDR3 DNA: TGTGCCAGCAGCTTGGCGGGGATGGAGCAGTACTTC. It is translated as CASSLAGMEQYF.

This clonotype has a handful of counts. The chain recombines TRBV28 with TRBJ2-3; D could derive from TRBD1 or TRBD2 (5 bases each). The V gene lost 5 bases and the J gene lost 10 bases, with 19 bases spanning the gap. Germline lookup yields CDR1 MDHEN and CDR2 SYDVKM. The CDR3 covers 14 residues. The DNA of the CDR3 is TGTGCCAGCAGTCTGCACAATCTGGGGGTAGCGCAGTATTTT. Protein product: CASSLHNLGVAQYF.

The gene calls are TRBV20-1 and TRBJ1-2, with TRBD1 matching 9 bases. Trimming removed 1 base from V and 4 bases from J; junction bases left unmatched: 7. Per germline, CDR1 DFQATT and CDR2 SNEGSKA (reference sequence). The CDR3 length is 15 residues. The chain's CDR3 is CSARVTGGASYGYTF. CDR3 in DNA: TGCAGTGCTAGAGTTACAGGGGGCGCGTCCTATGGCTACACCTTC.